A selection of T cell receptor beta chains follows, all from one sample in a study of T cell responses to AZD1222 COVID-19 vaccine. Data came from immunoSEQ multiplex PCR; TCRdb stores just in-frame clones and leaves some out. The data contain about 190,000 clones, more than 75% of them singletons. The material was peripheral blood, obtained on day 0 of AZD1222 vaccination. All receptors derive from an adult in good health. Each CDR3 is given with its conserved first and last residue. Each record gives: CDR3 DNA, CDR3 protein, D gene, clone size, V gene, J gene. A D gene is named only where the DNA matches it firmly. Size is omitted from some rows. Given values are once, few, many or a class for expanded clones.

CDR3 DNA: TGCGCCAGCAGCTCAAACACTGAAGCTTTCTTT
CDR3 protein: CASSSNTEAFF
D gene: .
clone size: .
V gene: TRBV4-1
J gene: TRBJ1-1

CDR3 DNA: TGTGCCACCAGGAGACAGGGGGATAGCTCCTACAATGAGCAGTTCTTC
CDR3 protein: CATRRQGDSSYNEQFF
D gene: TRBD1
clone size: .
V gene: TRBV15
J gene: TRBJ2-1

CDR3 DNA: TGTGCCAGCAGCTCAACGAAAGGAGGGACAGCTAATGAAAAACTGTTTTTT
CDR3 protein: CASSSTKGGTANEKLFF
D gene: TRBD1
clone size: .
V gene: TRBV5-4
J gene: TRBJ1-4

CDR3 DNA: TGCGCCAGCAGTTCTAGGTCGGCGGATGAAAAACTGTTTTTT
CDR3 protein: CASSSRSADEKLFF
D gene: .
clone size: .
V gene: TRBV5-1
J gene: TRBJ1-4

CDR3 DNA: TGTGCCAGCAGCTTACTGGGGACAGGAGGAGTCTACGAGCAGTACTTC
CDR3 protein: CASSLLGTGGVYEQYF
D gene: TRBD1
clone size: .
V gene: TRBV7-8
J gene: TRBJ2-7

CDR3 DNA: TGCGCCAGCAGCTTGGGACAGGGAGAAGCTTTCTTT
CDR3 protein: CASSLGQGEAFF
D gene: TRBD1
clone size: .
V gene: TRBV5-1
J gene: TRBJ1-1

CDR3 DNA: TGTGCCATCAGTGAGTCGGGGACGCACCCAGGGTACGAGCAGTACTTC
CDR3 protein: CAISESGTHPGYEQYF
D gene: .
clone size: .
V gene: TRBV10-3
J gene: TRBJ2-7

CDR3 DNA: TGTGCCAGCAGGGACGGGCGCTACAATGAGCAGTTCTTC
CDR3 protein: CASRDGRYNEQFF
D gene: .
clone size: .
V gene: TRBV27
J gene: TRBJ2-1

CDR3 DNA: TGTGCCAGCTCTCCGGACAGGGACACCGGGGAGCTGTTTTTT
CDR3 protein: CASSPDRDTGELFF
D gene: TRBD1
clone size: .
V gene: TRBV18
J gene: TRBJ2-2

CDR3 DNA: TGTGCCAGCTCACAACGGACAGGTAGCAATCAGCCCCAGCATTTT
CDR3 protein: CASSQRTGSNQPQHF
D gene: TRBD1
clone size: .
V gene: TRBV18
J gene: TRBJ1-5

CDR3 DNA: TGTGCCAGCAGCCTAGGGGACGGCTCTGGAAACACCATATATTTT
CDR3 protein: CASSLGDGSGNTIYF
D gene: .
clone size: .
V gene: TRBV3-1/TRBV3-2
J gene: TRBJ1-3

CDR3 DNA: TGTGCCAGTACCCCGGGCAGTACGTCTGCTGAAGCTTTCTTT
CDR3 protein: CASTPGSTSAEAFF
D gene: .
clone size: once
V gene: TRBV19
J gene: TRBJ1-1

CDR3 DNA: TGTGCCAGCAGTCAAAGAAAAACAGGGGGCGTTGGGACCGGGGAGCTGTTTTTT
CDR3 protein: CASSQRKTGGVGTGELFF
D gene: TRBD1
clone size: .
V gene: TRBV4-2
J gene: TRBJ2-2

CDR3 DNA: TGTGCCAGCAGCTCCGGGGGAATAAAGGACGACACCGGGGAGCTGTTTTTT
CDR3 protein: CASSSGGIKDDTGELFF
D gene: .
clone size: .
V gene: TRBV7-3
J gene: TRBJ2-2

CDR3 DNA: TGTGCCAGCTCACCACCTCCTTGGGGGGCAGGGAACACTGAAGCTTTCTTT
CDR3 protein: CASSPPPWGAGNTEAFF
D gene: .
clone size: .
V gene: TRBV18
J gene: TRBJ1-1

CDR3 DNA: TGTGCCAGCAGCTTAGGGGCTAGCGGGGGGGAACTACAAGAGACCCAGTACTTC
CDR3 protein: CASSLGASGGELQETQYF
D gene: TRBD2
clone size: .
V gene: TRBV13
J gene: TRBJ2-5

CDR3 DNA: TGTGCCAGCAGTTTTCTGGGAGGGGGCTCCTACGAGCAGTACTTC
CDR3 protein: CASSFLGGGSYEQYF
D gene: .
clone size: .
V gene: TRBV27
J gene: TRBJ2-7

CDR3 DNA: TGTGCCAGCAGCTTAGCGGGGACAGACTATGGCTACACCTTC
CDR3 protein: CASSLAGTDYGYTF
D gene: TRBD1
clone size: .
V gene: TRBV7-8
J gene: TRBJ1-2

CDR3 DNA: TGTGCCAGCAGCCCCGTTATCGGGACAGGGCACACCGGGGAGCTGTTTTTT
CDR3 protein: CASSPVIGTGHTGELFF
D gene: TRBD1
clone size: .
V gene: TRBV5-4
J gene: TRBJ2-2

CDR3 DNA: TGTGCCATCAGTGAGTCTTCGGACGGGGACACTGAAGCTTTCTTT
CDR3 protein: CAISESSDGDTEAFF
D gene: .
clone size: .
V gene: TRBV10-3
J gene: TRBJ1-1

CDR3 DNA: TGTGCCAGCAGCCCATACCGCTCCCCTAGCGGAGTAAACACCGGGGAGCTGTTTTTT
CDR3 protein: CASSPYRSPSGVNTGELFF
D gene: TRBD2
clone size: few
V gene: TRBV7-2
J gene: TRBJ2-2

CDR3 DNA: TGTGCCAGCAGCTCAACAGGGGTGGGTGAGCAGTTCTTC
CDR3 protein: CASSSTGVGEQFF
D gene: TRBD1
clone size: .
V gene: TRBV7-2
J gene: TRBJ2-1

CDR3 DNA: TGTGCCAGCAGCCCCCAGCCGAGCACAGATACGCAGTATTTT
CDR3 protein: CASSPQPSTDTQYF
D gene: .
clone size: .
V gene: TRBV9
J gene: TRBJ2-3

CDR3 DNA: TGTGCCAGCAGCTTAGAGAGAGGGGCCCAGCATTTT
CDR3 protein: CASSLERGAQHF
D gene: .
clone size: .
V gene: TRBV7-9
J gene: TRBJ1-5